This TCR beta chain was found in a study of blood T cell repertoires in COVID-19 (dated by TCRdb to the early 2020s). For context, the study as a whole: For ImmuneRACE Cohort 3, a participant was defined as recovered based on two consecutive negative NP/OP PCR tests, clearance by a healthcare professional, or resolution of symptoms. A de-identified subject ID, COVID-19 status, age in years and sex were almost always included in the sample metadata. The collaborator samples originated in the United States, Italy and Spain and spanned the acute and convalescent phases of COVID-19. Deeply sampled blood TCRbeta repertoires from subjects exposed to, actively infected with, or recovered from COVID-19 were included in the dataset. The samples were drawn from two sources: the first 160 participants of the ongoing ImmuneRACE study, and fewer than 1,500 subjects contributed by 6 global collaborators. The repertoires were released in a freely available public database meant as a resource for research on the immune response to SARS-CoV-2. The prospective study material was composed of cDNA or gDNA derived from T cells, B-cell-depleted T cells, or PBMCs. Where HLA class I and class II types were available, the types were taken from metadata supplied by the sample provider, not from assay-based typing. Points the paper makes about the study in general: Clinical and demographic metadata were provided uncurated, with the amount varying by source and participant.

TCRbeta CDR3 regions were amplified from genomic DNA using the immunoSEQ Assay, a bias-controlled multiplex PCR. The study's processing was this. Nucleated cell counts per sample were estimated from amplification of reference gene primers within the assay. To quantify the absolute abundance of each unique TCRbeta CDR3 rearrangement, sequence reads were collapsed and filtered. For each sample, productive Simpson clonality was calculated as the square root of Simpson's diversity index over productive rearrangements. The clones in this table, taken by TCRdb from immuneACCESS, are in-frame only. Not every clone is retained; where verified, under half of the shortfall comes from an unresolved V gene, and the cause of the rest is unknown. Clonal size and the V and J genes are those of that table, whereas D and trimming came from the DNA. The sample records 250,000 to 300,000 clones, more than 75% of which are singletons. The biggest ten clones account for 2% to 2.5% of the sample.

Participants in the prospective study were enrolled through a virtual design, were aged about 18 to 89 years, and lived in some 24 United States geographic areas. Cohort assignment in the prospective study relied on participant-reported clinical history from a screening survey and a study questionnaire. In the prospective study, mobile phlebotomists collected whole blood, serum and a nasopharyngeal or oropharyngeal swab from each participant. Participants in the prospective study had the option to provide additional blood draws and questionnaires over a roughly two-month period. Blood samples from the prospective study were shipped frozen or at room temperature prior to DNA extraction. Concerning this clone: Its cognate antigen has yet to be identified. No base qualities exist here, and no much larger clone lies one base off it.

V trim: 6 bases; J trim: 2 bases; unmatched bases: 11. The germline V gene sets CDR1 to SNHLY and CDR2 to FYNNEI. From the cysteine through the phenylalanine, the CDR3 covers 16 amino acids. Only CDR3 DNA remains: 48 bases, in frame from the first base. The TCR was taken from a woman aged 60 to 75 in a cohort exposed to, infected with or recovered from COVID-19 (not recorded which). The chain was built from TRBV2 and TRBJ2-3, and 7 junction bases match TRBD2. Source material: PBMCs or T cells enriched from blood (not recorded which). The CDR3 reads CASSPPVREVTDTQYF. DNA sequence: TGTGCCAGCAGCCCACCGGTACGGGAGGTCACAGATACGCAGTATTTT.